Described below is a single TCR beta chain sequence and its context. The sample is drawn from a study of monozygotic twins with inflammatory bowel disease. Germline-derived CDR1 and CDR2 are SGHTA and FQGTGA. The CDR3 extends over 12 amino acids. TCRdb reworked the 5' RACE reads into one entry per CDR3 protein, no DNA. Its listing shows about 380,000 distinct CDR3 sequences. V usage is TRBV7-3 and J usage is TRBJ2-1; as DNA is missing, the TRBD1 call by TCRdb cannot be tested. Sequenced input: blood. The sequence derives from a human donor with ulcerative colitis or Crohn's disease, or a healthy co-twin of an affected twin (not recorded which). The CDR3 region is CASSLSRDVLFF.